This T cell receptor (beta chain) was captured by sequencing in a study of blood T cell repertoires in COVID-19. The germline V gene has CDR1 PRHDT and CDR2 FYEKMQ (reference sequence). This CDR3 region has 15 residues. J gave up 7 bases and V 2 bases, and 7 bases lay outside the gene matches. Sequenced by immunoSEQ multiplex PCR; TCRdb stores in-frame clones only, minus some. The table includes about 76,000 clones, about 88% detected once. The sequence derives from a human donor in a cohort sampled during active COVID-19. Material for sequencing was peripheral blood. The chain couples TRBV13 to TRBJ2-4, with TRBD1 identical over 8 bases. The CDR3 nucleotides read TGTGCCAGCAGCTTACAGCAATGGACAGGGAACATTCAGTACTTC. Translating gives CASSLQQWTGNIQYF. Full variable domain (outside the CDR3, taken from reference TRBV13 and TRBJ2-4): AAGVIQSPRHLIKEKRETATLKCYPIPRHDTVYWYQQGPGQDPQFLISFYEKMQSDKGSIPDRFSAQQFSDYHSELNMSSLELGDSALYFCASSLQQWTGNIQYFGAGTRLSVL.